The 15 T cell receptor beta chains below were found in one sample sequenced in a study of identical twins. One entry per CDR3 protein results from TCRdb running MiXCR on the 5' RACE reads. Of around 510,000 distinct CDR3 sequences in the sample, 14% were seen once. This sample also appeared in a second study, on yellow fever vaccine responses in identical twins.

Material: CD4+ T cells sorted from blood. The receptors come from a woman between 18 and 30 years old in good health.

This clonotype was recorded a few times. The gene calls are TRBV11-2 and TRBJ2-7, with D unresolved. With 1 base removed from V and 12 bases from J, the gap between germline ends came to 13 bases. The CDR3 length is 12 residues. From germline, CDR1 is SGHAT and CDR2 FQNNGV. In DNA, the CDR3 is TGTGCCAGCAGCTTAGTCGAACTCAACCGGTACTTC. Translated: CASSLVELNRYF.

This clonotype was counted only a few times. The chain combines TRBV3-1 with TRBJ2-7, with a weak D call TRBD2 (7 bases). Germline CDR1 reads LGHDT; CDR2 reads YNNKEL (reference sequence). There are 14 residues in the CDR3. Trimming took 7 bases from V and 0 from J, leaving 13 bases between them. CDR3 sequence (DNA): TGTGCCAGCAAACGGGGGGCCAGCTCCTACGAGCAGTACTTC. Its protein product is CASKRGASSYEQYF.

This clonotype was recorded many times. The CDR3 sequence: CASSPSFRDTEAFF. The CDR3 DNA is TGTGCCAGCAGCCCTTCATTCAGGGACACTGAAGCTTTCTTT. The chain carries TRBV3-1 and TRBJ1-1; perhaps TRBD1 as D (5 bases). The CDR3 extends over 14 amino acids. V was shortened by 4 bases and J by 3 bases, with 12 bases between the two germline ends. Germline loops: CDR1 LGHDT, CDR2 YNNKEL (reference sequence).

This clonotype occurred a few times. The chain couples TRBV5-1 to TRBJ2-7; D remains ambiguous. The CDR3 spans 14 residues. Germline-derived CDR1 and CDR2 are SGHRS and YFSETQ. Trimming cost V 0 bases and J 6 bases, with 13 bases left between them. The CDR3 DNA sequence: TGCGCCAGCAGCTTGGTTAGCCGTAACGGCGAGCAGTACTTC. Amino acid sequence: CASSLVSRNGEQYF.

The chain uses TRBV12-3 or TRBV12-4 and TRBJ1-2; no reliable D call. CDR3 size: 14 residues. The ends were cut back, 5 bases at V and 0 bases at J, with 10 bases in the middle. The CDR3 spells CASSPSGANYGYTF. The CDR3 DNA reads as TGTGCCAGCAGTCCGTCAGGTGCTAACTATGGCTACACCTTC.

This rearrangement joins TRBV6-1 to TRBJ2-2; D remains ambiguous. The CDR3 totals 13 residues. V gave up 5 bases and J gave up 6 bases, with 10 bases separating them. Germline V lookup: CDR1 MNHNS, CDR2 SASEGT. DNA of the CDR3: TGTGCCAGCAGTCTCAGGAGTTCCGGGGAGCTGTTTTTT. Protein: CASSLRSSGELFF.

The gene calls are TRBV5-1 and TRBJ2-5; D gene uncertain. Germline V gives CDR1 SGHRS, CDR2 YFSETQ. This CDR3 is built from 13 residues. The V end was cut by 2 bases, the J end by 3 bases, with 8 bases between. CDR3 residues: CASSFIGKETQYF. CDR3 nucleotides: TGCGCCAGCAGCTTCATTGGGAAAGAGACCCAGTACTTC.

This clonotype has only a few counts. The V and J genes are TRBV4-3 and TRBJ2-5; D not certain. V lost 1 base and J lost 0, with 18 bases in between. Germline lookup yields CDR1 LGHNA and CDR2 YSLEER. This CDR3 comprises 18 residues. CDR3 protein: CASSQVRAPDTHQETQYF. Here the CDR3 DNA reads TGCGCCAGCAGCCAAGTAAGGGCACCTGACACACACCAAGAGACCCAGTACTTC.

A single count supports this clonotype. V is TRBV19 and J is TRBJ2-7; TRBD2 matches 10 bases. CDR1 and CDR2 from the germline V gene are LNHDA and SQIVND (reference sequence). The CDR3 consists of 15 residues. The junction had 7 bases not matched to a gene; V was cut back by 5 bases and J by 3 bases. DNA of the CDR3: TGTGCCAGTAGTTTGGGCGGACTAGCGGACTACGAGCAGTACTTC. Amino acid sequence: CASSLGGLADYEQYF. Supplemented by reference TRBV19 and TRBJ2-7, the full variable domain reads DGGITQSPKYLFRKEGQNVTLSCEQNLNHDAMYWYRQDPGQGLRLIYYSQIVNDFQKGDIAEGYSVSREKKESFPLTVTSAQKNPTAFYLCASSLGGLADYEQYFGPGTRLTVT.

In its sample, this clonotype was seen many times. The CDR3: CATRLGGLGYGYTF. For the CDR3, the DNA is TGTGCCACTCGCTTAGGAGGGTTGGGCTATGGCTACACCTTC. The chain joins TRBV6-1 to TRBJ1-2, with D unclear. Deletions cut 10 bases from V and 4 bases from J, with 19 bases between. Germline V gene sequence: CDR1 MNHNS, CDR2 SASEGT. The CDR3 covers 14 residues.

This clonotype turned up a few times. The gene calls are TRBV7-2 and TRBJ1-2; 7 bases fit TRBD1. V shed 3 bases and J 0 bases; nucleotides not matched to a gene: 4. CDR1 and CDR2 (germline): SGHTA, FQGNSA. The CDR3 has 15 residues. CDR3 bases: TGTGCCAGCAGCTTTAAGACAGGGTCTAACTATGGCTACACCTTC. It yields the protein CASSFKTGSNYGYTF.

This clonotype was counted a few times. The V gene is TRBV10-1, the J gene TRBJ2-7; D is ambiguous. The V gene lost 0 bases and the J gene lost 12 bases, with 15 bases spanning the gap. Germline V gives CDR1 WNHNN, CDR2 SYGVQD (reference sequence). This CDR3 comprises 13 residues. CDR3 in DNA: TGCGCCAGCAGTGAGTCAGGGCAGACATCCTTGTACTTC. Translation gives CASSESGQTSLYF.

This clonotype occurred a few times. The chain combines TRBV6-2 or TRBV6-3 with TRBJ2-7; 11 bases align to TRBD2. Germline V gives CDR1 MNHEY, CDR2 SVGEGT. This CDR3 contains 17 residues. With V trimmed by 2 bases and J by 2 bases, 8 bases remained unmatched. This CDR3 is CASSYLSTSGRTYEQYF. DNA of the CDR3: TGTGCCAGCAGTTACCTATCTACTAGCGGGAGAACCTACGAGCAGTACTTC.

The CDR3: CASSPTTGTNYGYTF. In DNA form, the CDR3 reads TGTGCCAGCAGTCCAACGACAGGGACTAACTATGGCTACACCTTC. The genes are TRBV12-3 or TRBV12-4 and TRBJ1-2; TRBD1 matches at 7 bases. This CDR3 spans 15 amino acids. Trimming cost V 5 bases and J 0 bases; bases outside gene matches: 6.

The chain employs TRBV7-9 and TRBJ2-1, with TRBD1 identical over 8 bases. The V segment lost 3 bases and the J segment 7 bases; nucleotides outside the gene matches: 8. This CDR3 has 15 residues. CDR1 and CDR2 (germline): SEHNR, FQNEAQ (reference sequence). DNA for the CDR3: TGTGCCAGCAGCTTGCGGACAGGGATTCTTAATGAGCAGTTCTTC. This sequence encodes CASSLRTGILNEQFF.